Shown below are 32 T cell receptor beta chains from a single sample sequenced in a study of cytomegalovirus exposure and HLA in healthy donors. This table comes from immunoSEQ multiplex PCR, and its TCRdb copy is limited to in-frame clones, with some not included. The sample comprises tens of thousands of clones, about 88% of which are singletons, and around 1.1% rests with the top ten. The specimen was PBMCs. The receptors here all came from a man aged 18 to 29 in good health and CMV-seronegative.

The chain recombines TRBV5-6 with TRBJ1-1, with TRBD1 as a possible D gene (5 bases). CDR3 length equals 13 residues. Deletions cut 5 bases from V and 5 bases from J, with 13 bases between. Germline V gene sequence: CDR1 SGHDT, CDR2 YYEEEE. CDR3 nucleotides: TGTGCCAGCAGAGGATGGGGGGGGACTGAAGCTTTCTTT. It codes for CASRGWGGTEAFF.

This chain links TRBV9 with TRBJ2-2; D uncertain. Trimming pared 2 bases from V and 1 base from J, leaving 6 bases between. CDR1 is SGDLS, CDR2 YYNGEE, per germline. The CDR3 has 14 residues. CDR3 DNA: TGTGCCAGCAGCGTTGGCGGGAACACCGGGGAGCTGTTTTTT. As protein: CASSVGGNTGELFF.

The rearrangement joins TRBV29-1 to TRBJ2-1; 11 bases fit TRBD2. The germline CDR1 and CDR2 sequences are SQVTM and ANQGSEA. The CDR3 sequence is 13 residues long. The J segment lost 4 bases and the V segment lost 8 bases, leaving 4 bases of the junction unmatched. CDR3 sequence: CSFRLAGYNEQFF. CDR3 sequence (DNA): TGCAGCTTCCGACTAGCGGGATACAATGAGCAGTTCTTC.

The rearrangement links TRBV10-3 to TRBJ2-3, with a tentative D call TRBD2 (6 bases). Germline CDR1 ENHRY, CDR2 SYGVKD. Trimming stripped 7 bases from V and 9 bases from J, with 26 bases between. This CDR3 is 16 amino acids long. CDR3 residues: CAIKGAAEGLRETQYF. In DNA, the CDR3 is TGTGCCATCAAAGGCGCAGCGGAGGGGCTCAGGGAGACGCAGTATTTT.

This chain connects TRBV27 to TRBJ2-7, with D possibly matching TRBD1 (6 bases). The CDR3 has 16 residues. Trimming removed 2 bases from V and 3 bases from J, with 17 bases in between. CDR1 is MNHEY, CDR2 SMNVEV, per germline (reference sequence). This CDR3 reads CASSLGGGYSVYEQYF. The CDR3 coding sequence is TGTGCCAGCAGTTTAGGGGGCGGGTATAGTGTCTACGAGCAGTACTTC.

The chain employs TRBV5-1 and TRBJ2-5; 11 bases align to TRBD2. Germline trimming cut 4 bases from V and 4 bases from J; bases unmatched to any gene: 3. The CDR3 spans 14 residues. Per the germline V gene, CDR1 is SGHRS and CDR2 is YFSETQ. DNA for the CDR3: TGCGCCAGCAGCCGAGGACTAGCGGGAGAGACCCAGTACTTC. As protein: CASSRGLAGETQYF. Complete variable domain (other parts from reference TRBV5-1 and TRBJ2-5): KAGVTQTPRYLIKTRGQQVTLSCSPISGHRSVSWYQQTPGQGLQFLFEYFSETQRNKGNFPGRFSGRQFSNSRSEMNVSTLELGDSALYLCASSRGLAGETQYFGPGTRLLVL.

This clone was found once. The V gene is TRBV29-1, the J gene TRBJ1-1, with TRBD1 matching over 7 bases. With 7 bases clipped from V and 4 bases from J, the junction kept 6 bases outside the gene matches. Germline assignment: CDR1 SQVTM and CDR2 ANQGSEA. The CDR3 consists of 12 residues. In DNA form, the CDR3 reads TGCAGCGCGTGGACAGGTCTCACTGAAGCTTTCTTT. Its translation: CSAWTGLTEAFF.

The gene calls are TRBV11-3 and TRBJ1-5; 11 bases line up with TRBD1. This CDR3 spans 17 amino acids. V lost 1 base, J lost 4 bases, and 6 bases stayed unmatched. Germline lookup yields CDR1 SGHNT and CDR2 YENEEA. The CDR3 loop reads CASSLVTGTGGNQPQHF. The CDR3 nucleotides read TGTGCCAGCAGCTTAGTGACCGGGACAGGGGGTAATCAGCCCCAGCATTTT.

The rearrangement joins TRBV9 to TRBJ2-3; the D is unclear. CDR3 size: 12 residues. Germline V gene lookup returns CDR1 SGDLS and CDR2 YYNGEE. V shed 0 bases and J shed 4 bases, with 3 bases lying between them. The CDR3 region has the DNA TGTGCCAGCAGCGTAGCTTCAGATACGCAGTATTTT. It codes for CASSVASDTQYF.

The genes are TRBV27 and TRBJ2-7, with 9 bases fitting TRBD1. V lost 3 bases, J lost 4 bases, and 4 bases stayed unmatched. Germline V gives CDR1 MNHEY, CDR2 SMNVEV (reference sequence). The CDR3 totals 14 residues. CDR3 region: CASSLRQGDYEQYF. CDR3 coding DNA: TGTGCCAGCAGTTTGCGACAGGGGGATTACGAGCAGTACTTC.

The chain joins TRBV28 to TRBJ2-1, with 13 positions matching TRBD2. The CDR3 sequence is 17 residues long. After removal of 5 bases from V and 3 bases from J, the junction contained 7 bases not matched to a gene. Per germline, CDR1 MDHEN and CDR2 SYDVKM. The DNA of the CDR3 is TGTGCCAGCAGTCGAAAGACTAGCGGGAGGATCTACAATGAGCAGTTCTTC. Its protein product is CASSRKTSGRIYNEQFF.

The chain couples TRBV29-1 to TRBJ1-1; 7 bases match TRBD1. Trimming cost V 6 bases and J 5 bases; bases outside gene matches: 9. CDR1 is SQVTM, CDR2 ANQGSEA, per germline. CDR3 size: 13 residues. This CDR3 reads CSVTTGIHTEAFF. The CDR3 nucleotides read TGCAGCGTGACGACAGGGATACATACTGAAGCTTTCTTT.

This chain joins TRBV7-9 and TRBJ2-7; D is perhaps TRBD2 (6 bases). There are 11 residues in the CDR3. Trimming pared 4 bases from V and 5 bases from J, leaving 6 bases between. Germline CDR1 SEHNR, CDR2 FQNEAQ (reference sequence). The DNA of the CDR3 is TGTGCCAGCAGCTCGGGGGACGAGCAGTACTTC. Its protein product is CASSSGDEQYF.

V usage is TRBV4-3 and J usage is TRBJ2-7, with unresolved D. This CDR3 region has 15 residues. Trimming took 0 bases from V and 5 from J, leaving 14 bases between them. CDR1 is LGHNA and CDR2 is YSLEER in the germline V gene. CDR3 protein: CASSQDWARGDEQYF. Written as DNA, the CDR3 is TGCGCCAGCAGCCAAGATTGGGCCCGTGGCGACGAGCAGTACTTC.

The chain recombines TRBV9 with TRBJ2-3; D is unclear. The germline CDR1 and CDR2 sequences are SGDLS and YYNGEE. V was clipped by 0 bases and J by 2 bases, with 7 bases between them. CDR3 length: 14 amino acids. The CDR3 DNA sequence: TGTGCCAGCAGCGTAGGCCAGTTCACAGATACGCAGTATTTT. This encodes CASSVGQFTDTQYF.

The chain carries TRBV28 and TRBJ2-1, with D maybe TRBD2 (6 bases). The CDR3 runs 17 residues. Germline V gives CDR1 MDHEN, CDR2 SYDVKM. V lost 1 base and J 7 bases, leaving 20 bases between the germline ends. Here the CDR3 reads CASSLLWGEITENEQFF. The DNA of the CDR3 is TGTGCCAGCAGTTTATTATGGGGGGAGATCACTGAGAATGAGCAGTTCTTC.

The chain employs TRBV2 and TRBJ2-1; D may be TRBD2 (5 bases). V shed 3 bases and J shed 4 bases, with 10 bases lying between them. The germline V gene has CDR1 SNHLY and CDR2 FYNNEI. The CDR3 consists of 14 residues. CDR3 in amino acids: CASSDGREYNEQFF. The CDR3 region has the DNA TGTGCCAGCAGTGATGGTAGGGAGTACAATGAGCAGTTCTTC.

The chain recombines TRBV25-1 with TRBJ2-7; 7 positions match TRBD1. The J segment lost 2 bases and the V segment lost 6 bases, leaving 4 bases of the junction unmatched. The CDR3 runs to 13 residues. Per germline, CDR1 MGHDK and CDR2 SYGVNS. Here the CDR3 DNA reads TGTGCCAGCAGAGGGGGCGCGCCCTACGAGCAGTACTTC. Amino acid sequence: CASRGGAPYEQYF.

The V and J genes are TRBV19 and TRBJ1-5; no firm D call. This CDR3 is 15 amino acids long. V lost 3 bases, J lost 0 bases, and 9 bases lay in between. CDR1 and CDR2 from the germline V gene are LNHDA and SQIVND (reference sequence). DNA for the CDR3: TGTGCCAGTAGTATTCTACAGAATAGCAATCAGCCCCAGCATTTT. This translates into CASSILQNSNQPQHF.

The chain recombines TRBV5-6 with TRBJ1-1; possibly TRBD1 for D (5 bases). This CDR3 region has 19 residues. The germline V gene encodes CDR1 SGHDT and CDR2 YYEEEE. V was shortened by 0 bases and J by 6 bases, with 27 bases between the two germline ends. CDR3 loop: CASSLVASRADHLGAEAFF. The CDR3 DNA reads TGTGCCAGCAGCTTGGTGGCGAGTCGGGCAGACCACTTAGGGGCTGAAGCTTTCTTT.

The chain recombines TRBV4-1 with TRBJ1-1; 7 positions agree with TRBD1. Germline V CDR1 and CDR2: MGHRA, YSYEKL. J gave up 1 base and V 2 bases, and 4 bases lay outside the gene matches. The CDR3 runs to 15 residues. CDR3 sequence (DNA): TGCGCCAGCAGCCAAAGGGGGCCCCCGAACACTGAAGCTTTCTTT. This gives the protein CASSQRGPPNTEAFF.

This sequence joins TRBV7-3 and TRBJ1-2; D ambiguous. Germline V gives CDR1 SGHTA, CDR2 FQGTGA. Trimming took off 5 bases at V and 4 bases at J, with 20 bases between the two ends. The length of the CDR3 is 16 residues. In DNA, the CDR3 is TGTGCCAGCAGCCTCCGGACGCCCCCCGGGATCTATGGCTACACCTTC. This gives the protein CASSLRTPPGIYGYTF.

The DNA for the CDR3 is TGTGCCAGCTCACCTCAGGGGGTCTACGAGCAGTACTTC. Amino acid sequence: CASSPQGVYEQYF. This chain joins TRBV18 and TRBJ2-7, with TRBD1 matching over 7 bases. The CDR3 is 13 amino acids. Per the germline V gene, CDR1 is KGHSH and CDR2 is LQKENI. Losses at the gene ends were 3 bases for V and 3 bases for J; bases not matched to a gene: 2.

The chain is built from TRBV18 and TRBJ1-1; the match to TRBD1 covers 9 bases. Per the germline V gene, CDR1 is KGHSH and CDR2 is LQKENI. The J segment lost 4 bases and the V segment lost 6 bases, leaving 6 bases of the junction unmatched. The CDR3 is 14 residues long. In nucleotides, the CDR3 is TGTGCCAGCTCCCAACAGGGGGCGACCACTGAAGCTTTCTTT. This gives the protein CASSQQGATTEAFF.

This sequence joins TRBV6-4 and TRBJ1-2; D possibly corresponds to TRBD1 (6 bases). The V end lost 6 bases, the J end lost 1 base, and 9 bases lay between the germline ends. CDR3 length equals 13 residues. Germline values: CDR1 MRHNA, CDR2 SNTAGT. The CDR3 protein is CASRRGFNYGYTF. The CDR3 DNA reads TGTGCCAGCAGGAGGGGGTTTAACTATGGCTACACCTTC.

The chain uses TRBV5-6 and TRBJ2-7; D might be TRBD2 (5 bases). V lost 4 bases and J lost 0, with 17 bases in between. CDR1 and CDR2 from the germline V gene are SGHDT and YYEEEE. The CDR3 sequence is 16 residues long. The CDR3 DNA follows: TGTGCCAGCAGCCCCCGCATGGGAGCCCTCTCCTACGAGCAGTACTTC. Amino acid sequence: CASSPRMGALSYEQYF.

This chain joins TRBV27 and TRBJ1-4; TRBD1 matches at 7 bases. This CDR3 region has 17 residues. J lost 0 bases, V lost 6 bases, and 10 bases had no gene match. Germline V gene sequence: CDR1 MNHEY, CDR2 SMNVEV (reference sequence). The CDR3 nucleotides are TGTGCCAGCAGACAAGGGGGCCCAGAGACAACTAATGAAAAACTGTTTTTT. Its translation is CASRQGGPETTNEKLFF.

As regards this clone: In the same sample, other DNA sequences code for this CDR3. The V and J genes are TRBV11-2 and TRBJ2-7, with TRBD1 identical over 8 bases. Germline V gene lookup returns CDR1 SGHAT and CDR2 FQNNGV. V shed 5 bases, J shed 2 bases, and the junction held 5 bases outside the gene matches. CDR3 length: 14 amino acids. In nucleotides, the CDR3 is TGTGCCAGCAGCCTCGGACAGGGTCCCTACGAGCAGTACTTC. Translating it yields CASSLGQGPYEQYF.

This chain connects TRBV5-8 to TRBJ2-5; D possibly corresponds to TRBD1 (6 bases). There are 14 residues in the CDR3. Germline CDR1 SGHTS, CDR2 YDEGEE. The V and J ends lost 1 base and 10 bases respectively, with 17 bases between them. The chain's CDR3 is CASSLRGREGVQYF. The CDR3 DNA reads TGTGCCAGCAGCTTGCGAGGTCGAGAGGGGGTCCAGTACTTC.

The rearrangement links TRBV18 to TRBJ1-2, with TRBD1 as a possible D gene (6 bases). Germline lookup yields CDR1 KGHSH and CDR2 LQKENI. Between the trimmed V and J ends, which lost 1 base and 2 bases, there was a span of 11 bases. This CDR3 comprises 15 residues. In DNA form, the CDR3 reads TGTGCCAGCTCACCACGCGCGGGGGCGAACTATGGCTACACCTTC. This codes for CASSPRAGANYGYTF.

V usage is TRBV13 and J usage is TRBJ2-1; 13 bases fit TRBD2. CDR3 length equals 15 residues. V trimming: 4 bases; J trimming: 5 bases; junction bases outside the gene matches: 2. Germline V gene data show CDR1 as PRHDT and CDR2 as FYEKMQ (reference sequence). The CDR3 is CASSWTSGSNNEQFF. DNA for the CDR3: TGTGCCAGCAGCTGGACTAGCGGGAGCAACAATGAGCAGTTCTTC.

The CDR3 DNA sequence: TGTGCCACCAGCGGCCGGGACAGCTTTAATCAGCCCCAGCATTTT. Its protein is CATSGRDSFNQPQHF. This chain joins TRBV15 and TRBJ1-5, with 7 bases fitting TRBD1. Unmatched junction bases numbered 8, after V lost 5 bases and J lost 4 bases. Germline V gene lookup returns CDR1 LNHNV and CDR2 YYDKDF (reference sequence). The CDR3 loop spans 15 amino acids.